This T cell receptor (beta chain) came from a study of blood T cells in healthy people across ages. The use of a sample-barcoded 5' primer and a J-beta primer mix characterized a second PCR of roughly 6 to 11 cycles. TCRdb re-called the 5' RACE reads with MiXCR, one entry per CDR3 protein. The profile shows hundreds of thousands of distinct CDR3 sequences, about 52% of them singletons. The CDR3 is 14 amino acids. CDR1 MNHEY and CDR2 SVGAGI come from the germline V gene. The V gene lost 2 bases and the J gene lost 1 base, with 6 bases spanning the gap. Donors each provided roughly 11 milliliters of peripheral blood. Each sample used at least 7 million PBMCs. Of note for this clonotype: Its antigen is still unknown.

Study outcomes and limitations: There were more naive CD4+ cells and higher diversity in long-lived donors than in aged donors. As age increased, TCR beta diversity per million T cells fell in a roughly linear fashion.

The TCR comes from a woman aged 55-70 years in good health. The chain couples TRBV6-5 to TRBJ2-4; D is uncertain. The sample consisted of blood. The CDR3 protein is CASSYREAKNIQYF. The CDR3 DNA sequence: TGTGCCAGCAGTTACCGAGAGGCCAAAAACATTCAGTACTTC.